This TCR beta chain was recorded in a study of shared clonotypes between healthy human individuals. Looked up from germline, CDR1 is MDHEN and CDR2 is SYDVKM. V gave up 2 bases and J gave up 6 bases, with 10 bases separating them. CDR3 length: 13 amino acids. Profiled with immunoSEQ multiplex PCR; TCRdb holds only in-frame clones, not every one. The sample lists approximately 2,000,000 clones; 85% to 95% were seen once. The naive CD8 fraction comprised CD45RO-negative cells positively selected for CCR7 and excluded terminally differentiated effector memory CD45RA+ cells. The TCR originated in a man between 18 and 29 years old in good health. Some clones in this sample may be carry-over from other donors' samples. V and J are TRBV28 and TRBJ1-2; D is uncertain. Material for sequencing was naive CD8+ T cells from PBMCs. CDR3 sequence: CASSLPGRDGYTF. The CDR3 DNA follows: TGTGCCAGCAGTTTACCCGGGAGAGATGGCTACACCTTC.